This T cell receptor (beta chain) was profiled in a study of spatial heterogeneity in lung cancer. Findings and limits, study-wide: Counts of expanded intratumoral alpha and beta TCRs tracked tumor mutation counts.

This sample's time point: sample taken at primary tumor resection. TCRdb reanalysed the 5' RACE reads using MiXCR and keeps one entry per CDR3 protein. Of 4,800 or so distinct CDR3 sequences listed, around 12% were seen once; the top ten hold about 27%. This clonotype has more than one count but fewer than ten. What it binds is not known. The input for sequencing was lung tumor tissue, taken at surgery. The clonotype originates from a male donor with early-stage non-small cell lung cancer.

As DNA, the CDR3 is TGTGCCAGCAGTTTGAATAGCGGGTTTACTTCCTACGAGCAGTACTTC. Encoded protein: CASSLNSGFTSYEQYF. The genes are TRBV28 and TRBJ2-7, with TRBD2 matching over 7 bases. CDR3 size: 16 residues. CDR1 and CDR2 from the germline V gene are MDHEN and SYDVKM. Trimming at V came to 3 bases and at J to 1 base, leaving 9 bases not matched to a gene.